This T cell receptor beta chain is drawn from a study of T cell repertoires in cytomegalovirus infection. Across the study: Evidence of both CMV infection and a matching HLA type came from public TCR beta signatures. Study-level results: Public TCR beta family frequency separated CMV-and-HLA carriers, including in an independent cohort. Clonotype analysis showed dominance of the ex vivo response by HLA-C-restricted CMV-specific TCR beta clonotypes.

V lost 2 bases and J lost 5, with 10 bases in between. Germline loops: CDR1 MNHEY, CDR2 SVGAGI. This CDR3 contains 15 residues. This clonotype was found a few times. Its antigen is currently unknown. TCRdb ran MiXCR on the reads and lists one entry per CDR3 protein. Here the sample spans about 920,000 distinct CDR3 sequences, under 40% being singletons. The clonotype originates from a human donor in good health (CMV status not recorded). Some clones in this sample may be carry-over from other donors' samples. The material sequenced was cultured CD8+ T cells from PBMCs, taken from culture after CMV antigen stimulation. The rearrangement joins TRBV6-5 to TRBJ1-6, with a weak D call TRBD1 (6 bases). The CDR3 DNA follows: TGTGCCAGCAGTTACGCAGGGGCTGATAATTCACCCCTCCACTTT. It specifies CASSYAGADNSPLHF.